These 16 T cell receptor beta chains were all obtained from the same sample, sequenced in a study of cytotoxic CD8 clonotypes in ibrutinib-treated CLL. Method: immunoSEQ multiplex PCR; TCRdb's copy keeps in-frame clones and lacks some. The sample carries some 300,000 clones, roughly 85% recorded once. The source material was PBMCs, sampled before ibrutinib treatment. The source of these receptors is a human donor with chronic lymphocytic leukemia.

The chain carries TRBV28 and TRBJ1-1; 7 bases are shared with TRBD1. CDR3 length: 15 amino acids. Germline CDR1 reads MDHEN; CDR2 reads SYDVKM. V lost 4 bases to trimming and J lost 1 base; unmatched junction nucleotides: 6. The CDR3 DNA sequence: TGTGCCAGCAGTTCGAACAGGGGAGCGAACACTGAAGCTTTCTTT. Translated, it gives CASSSNRGANTEAFF.

For the CDR3, the DNA is TGTGCCAGCAGCTTCAGGTACCAAGAGACCCAGTACTTC. This codes for CASSFRYQETQYF. The chain combines TRBV7-8 with TRBJ2-5; unclear D gene. The CDR3 is 13 residues long. Trimming took off 3 bases at V and 0 bases at J, with 5 bases between the two ends. Germline CDR1 and CDR2: SGHVS and FQNEAQ.

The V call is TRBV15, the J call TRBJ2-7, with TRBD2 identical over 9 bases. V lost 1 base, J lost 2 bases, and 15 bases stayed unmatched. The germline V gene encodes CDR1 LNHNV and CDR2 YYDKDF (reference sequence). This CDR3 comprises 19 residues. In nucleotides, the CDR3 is TGTGCCACCAGCAGAGCCCGCGGCAGTAGCGGGAGATCGGCCTACGAGCAGTACTTC. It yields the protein CATSRARGSSGRSAYEQYF.

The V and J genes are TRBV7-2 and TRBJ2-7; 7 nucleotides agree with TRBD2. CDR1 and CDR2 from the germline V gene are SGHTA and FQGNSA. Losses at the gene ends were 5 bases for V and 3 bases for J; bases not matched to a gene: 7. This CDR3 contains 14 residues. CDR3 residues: CASSHLGGSYEQYF. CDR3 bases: TGTGCCAGCAGCCACCTGGGCGGGAGCTACGAGCAGTACTTC.

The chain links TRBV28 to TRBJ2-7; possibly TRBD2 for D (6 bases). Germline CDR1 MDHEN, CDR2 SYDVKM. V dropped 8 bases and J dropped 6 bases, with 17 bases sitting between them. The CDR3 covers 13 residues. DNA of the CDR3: TGTGCCAGCCCAGGGAGGATCTCTGGCGAGCAGTACTTC. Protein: CASPGRISGEQYF.

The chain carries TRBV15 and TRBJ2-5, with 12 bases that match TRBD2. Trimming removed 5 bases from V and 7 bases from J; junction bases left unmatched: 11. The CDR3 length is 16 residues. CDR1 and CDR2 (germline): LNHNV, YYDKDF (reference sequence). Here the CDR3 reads CATSGLAGGPVGTQYF. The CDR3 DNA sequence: TGTGCCACCAGCGGTCTAGCGGGAGGGCCGGTCGGGACCCAGTACTTC.

CDR3 coding DNA: TGTGCCAGTAGTGAAACTAGCGGGAGTTTTTACGAGCAGTACTTC. It specifies CASSETSGSFYEQYF. The chain joins TRBV19 to TRBJ2-7; 11 positions match TRBD2. The CDR3 is made up of 15 amino acids. V lost 5 bases and J lost 4; bases outside the gene matches: 7. Germline CDR1 reads LNHDA; CDR2 reads SQIVND (reference sequence).

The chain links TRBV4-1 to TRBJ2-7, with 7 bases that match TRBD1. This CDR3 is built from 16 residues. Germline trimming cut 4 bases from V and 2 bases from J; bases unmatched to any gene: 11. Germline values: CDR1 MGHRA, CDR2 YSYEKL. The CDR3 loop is CASSRHGDSSPYEQYF. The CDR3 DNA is TGCGCCAGCAGCCGCCATGGGGACAGTAGCCCCTACGAGCAGTACTTC.

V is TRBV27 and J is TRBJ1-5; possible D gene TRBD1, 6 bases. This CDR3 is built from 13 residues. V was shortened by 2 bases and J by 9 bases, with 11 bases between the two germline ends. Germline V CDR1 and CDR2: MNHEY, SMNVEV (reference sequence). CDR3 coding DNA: TGTGCCAGCAGTTTAGGACAGCCCTCGCCCCAGCATTTT. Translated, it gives CASSLGQPSPQHF.

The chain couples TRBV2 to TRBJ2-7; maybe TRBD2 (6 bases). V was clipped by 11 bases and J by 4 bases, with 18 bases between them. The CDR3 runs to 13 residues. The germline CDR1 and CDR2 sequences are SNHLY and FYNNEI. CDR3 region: CAGGIRRSYEQYF. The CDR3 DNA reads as TGTGCCGGAGGGATCAGGAGGTCGTACGAGCAGTACTTC.

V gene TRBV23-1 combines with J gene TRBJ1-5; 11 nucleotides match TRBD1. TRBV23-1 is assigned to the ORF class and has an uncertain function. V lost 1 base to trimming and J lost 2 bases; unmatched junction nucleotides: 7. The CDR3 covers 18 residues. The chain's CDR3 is CASSQLGQGERGNQPQHF. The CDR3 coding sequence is TGCGCCAGCAGTCAATTGGGACAGGGGGAACGCGGCAATCAGCCCCAGCATTTT.

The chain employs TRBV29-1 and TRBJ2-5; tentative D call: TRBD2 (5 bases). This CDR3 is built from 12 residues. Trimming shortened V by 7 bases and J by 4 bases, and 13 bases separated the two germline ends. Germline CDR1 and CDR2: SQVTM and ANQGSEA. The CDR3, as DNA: TGCAGCGCCTTACTAGTTTTAGAGACCCAGTACTTC. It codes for CSALLVLETQYF.

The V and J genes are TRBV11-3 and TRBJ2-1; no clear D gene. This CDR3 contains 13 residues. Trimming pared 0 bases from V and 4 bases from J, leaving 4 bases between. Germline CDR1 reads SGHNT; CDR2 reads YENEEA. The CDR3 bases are TGTGCCAGCAGCTTAGAGGGATACAATGAGCAGTTCTTC. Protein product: CASSLEGYNEQFF.

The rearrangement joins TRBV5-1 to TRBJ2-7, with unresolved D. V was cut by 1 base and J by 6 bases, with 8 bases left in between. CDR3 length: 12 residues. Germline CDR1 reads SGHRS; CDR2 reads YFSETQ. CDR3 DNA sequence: TGCGCCAGCAGCTTGAACAGTGGCGAGCAGTACTTC. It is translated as CASSLNSGEQYF.

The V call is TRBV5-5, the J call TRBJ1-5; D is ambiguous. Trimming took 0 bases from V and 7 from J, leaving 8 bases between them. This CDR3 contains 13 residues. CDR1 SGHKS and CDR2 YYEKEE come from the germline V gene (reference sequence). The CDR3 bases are TGTGCCAGCAGCTTGGTAGTGGGGCAGCCCCAGCATTTT. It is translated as CASSLVVGQPQHF.

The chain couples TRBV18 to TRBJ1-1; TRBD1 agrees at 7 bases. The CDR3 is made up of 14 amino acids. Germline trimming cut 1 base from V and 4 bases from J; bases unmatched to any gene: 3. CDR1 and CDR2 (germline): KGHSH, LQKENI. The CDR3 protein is CASSPQAGGTEAFF. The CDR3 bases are TGTGCCAGCTCACCACAGGCAGGGGGCACTGAAGCTTTCTTT. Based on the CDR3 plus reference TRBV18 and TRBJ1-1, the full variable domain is NAGVMQNPRHLVRRRGQEARLRCSPMKGHSHVYWYRQLPEEGLKFMVYLQKENIIDESGMPKERFSAEFPKEGPSILRIQQVVRGDSAAYFCASSPQAGGTEAFFGQGTRLTVV.